This T cell receptor (beta chain) appears in the sequencing data of a study of response to subunit inactivated influenza vaccine. This CDR3 has 12 amino acids. The V end was cut by 6 bases, the J end by 4 bases, with 7 bases between. The germline V gene encodes CDR1 LNHDA and CDR2 SQIVND (reference sequence). Using its own MiXCR run on the RT-PCR reads, TCRdb lists one record per CDR3 protein. The profile covers around 710,000 distinct CDR3 sequences, with roughly 13% appearing a single time and around 6.5% taken by the ten largest. This clonotype has ten or more counts. The sequenced sample was PBMCs from blood, obtained 14 days before vaccination. This receptor was obtained from a middle-aged man who received an inactivated influenza vaccine. This rearrangement joins TRBV19 to TRBJ2-1; the D is unclear. This chain's CDR3 is CASSPSYNEQFF. The DNA of the CDR3 is TGTGCCAGTAGCCCTTCATACAATGAGCAGTTCTTC.